This T cell receptor beta chain was documented in a study of T-cell memory formation after mild COVID-19. Background on the study: Clusters were largely donor specific. Study conclusions and caveats: Of the contracting clones, CD4+ ones lay mainly in CM and EM, and CD8+ ones in EMRA. Memory from before infection featured some responding clones, which suggests cross-reactive memory joined.

Trimming removed 0 bases at V and 5 bases at J, with 14 bases between. The germline gives CDR1 SGHNT, CDR2 YYREEE (reference sequence). CDR3 length: 15 amino acids. 5'RACE primed from the constant segment yielded TCR alpha and TCR beta cDNA libraries bearing sample barcodes and UMIs. From the 5' RACE reads, TCRdb called clonotypes with MiXCR, one entry per CDR3 protein. Altogether hundreds of thousands of distinct CDR3 sequences are present, approximately 21% being singletons, with the ten largest covering about 8.4%. A word on this clonotype: No antigen is known for it.

The J gene is TRBJ2-5, the V gene TRBV5-4; D may match TRBD1 or TRBD2 (5 bases each). The sequencing sample was made of PBMCs or a T cell subset sorted from them (not recorded which). This TCR was sampled from an adult woman who had mild COVID-19 (a few samples of this study predate the infection). Cell type and time point are not known. This chain's CDR3 is CASSLATGTGETQYF. In DNA, the CDR3 is TGTGCCAGCAGCTTGGCGACGGGGACGGGGGAGACCCAGTACTTC.